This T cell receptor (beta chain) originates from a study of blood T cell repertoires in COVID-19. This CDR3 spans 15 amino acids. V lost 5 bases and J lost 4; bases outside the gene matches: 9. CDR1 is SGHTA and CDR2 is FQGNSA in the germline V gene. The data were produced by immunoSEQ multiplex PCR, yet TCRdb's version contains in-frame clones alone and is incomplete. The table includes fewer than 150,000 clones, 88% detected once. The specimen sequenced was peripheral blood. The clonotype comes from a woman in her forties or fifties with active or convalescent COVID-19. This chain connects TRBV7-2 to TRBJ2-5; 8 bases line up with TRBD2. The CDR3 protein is CASSLQREQRETQYF. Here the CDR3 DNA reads TGTGCCAGCAGCCTCCAGCGGGAGCAGAGAGAGACCCAGTACTTC.